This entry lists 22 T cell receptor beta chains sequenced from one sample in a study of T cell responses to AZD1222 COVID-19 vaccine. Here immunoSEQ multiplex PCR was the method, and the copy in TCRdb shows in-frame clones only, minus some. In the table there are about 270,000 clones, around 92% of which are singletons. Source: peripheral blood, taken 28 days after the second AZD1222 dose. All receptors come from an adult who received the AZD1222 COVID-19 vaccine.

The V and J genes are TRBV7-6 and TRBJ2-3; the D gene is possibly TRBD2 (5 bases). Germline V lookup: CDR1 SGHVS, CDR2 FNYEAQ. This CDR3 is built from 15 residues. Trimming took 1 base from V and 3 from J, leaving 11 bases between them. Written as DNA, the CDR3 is TGTGCCAGCAGCTTAGGGCCCACGGGAACAGATACGCAGTATTTT. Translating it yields CASSLGPTGTDTQYF.

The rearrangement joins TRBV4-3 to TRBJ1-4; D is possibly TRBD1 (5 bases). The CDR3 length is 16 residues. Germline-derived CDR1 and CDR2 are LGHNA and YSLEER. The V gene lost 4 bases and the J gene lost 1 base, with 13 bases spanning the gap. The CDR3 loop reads CASSLTLGGTNEKLFF. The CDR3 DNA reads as TGCGCCAGCAGCCTCACCCTGGGGGGAACTAATGAAAAACTGTTTTTT.

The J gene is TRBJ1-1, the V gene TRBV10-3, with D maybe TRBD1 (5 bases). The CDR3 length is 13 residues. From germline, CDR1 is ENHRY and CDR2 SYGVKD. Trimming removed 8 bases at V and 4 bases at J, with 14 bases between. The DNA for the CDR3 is TGTGCCATCGGTCGAGGGGAGGGCACTGAAGCTTTCTTT. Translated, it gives CAIGRGEGTEAFF.

Here the CDR3 DNA reads TGCGCCAGCAGCTTGGCCGGGACAGGGTTCTATGGCTACACCTTC. This codes for CASSLAGTGFYGYTF. The V call is TRBV5-1, the J call TRBJ1-2, with 9 bases identical to TRBD1. The V segment lost 0 bases and the J segment 4 bases; nucleotides outside the gene matches: 4. The CDR3 consists of 15 residues. Germline CDR1 reads SGHRS; CDR2 reads YFSETQ.

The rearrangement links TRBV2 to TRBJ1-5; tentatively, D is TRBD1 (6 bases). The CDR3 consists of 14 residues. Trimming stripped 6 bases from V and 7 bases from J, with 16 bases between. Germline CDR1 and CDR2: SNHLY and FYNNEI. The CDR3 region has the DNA TGTGCCAGCAGCAGTCGAGGGGGGAACCAGCCCCAGCATTTT. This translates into CASSSRGGNQPQHF.

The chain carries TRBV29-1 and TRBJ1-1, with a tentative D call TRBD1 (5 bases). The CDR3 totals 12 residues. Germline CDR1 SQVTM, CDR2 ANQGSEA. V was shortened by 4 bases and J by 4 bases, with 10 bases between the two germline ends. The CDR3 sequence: CSVVGGVTEAFF. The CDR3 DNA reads TGCAGCGTTGTTGGAGGGGTCACTGAAGCTTTCTTT.

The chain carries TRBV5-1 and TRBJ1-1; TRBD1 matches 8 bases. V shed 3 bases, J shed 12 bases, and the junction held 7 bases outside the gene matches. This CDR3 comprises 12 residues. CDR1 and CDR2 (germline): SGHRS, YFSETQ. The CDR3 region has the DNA TGCGCCAGCAGCTACCCGGGACAGGTTCCTTTCTTT. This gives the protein CASSYPGQVPFF. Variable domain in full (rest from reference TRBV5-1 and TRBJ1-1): KAGVTQTPRYLIKTRGQQVTLSCSPISGHRSVSWYQQTPGQGLQFLFEYFSETQRNKGNFPGRFSGRQFSNSRSEMNVSTLELGDSALYLCASSYPGQVPFFGQGTRLTVV.

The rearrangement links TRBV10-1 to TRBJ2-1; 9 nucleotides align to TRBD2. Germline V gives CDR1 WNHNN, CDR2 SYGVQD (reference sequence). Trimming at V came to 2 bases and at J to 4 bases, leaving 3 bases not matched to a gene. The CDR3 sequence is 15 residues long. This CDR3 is CASSELRGGYNEQFF. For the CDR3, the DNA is TGCGCCAGCAGTGAGCTGCGGGGGGGTTACAATGAGCAGTTCTTC.

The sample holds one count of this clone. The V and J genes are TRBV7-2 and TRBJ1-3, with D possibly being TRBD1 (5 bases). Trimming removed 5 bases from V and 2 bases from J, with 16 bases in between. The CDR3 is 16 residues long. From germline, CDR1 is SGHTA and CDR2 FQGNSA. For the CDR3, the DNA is TGTGCCAGCAGCCTAAGGGGAGGCCGGGCTGGAAACACCATATATTTT. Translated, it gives CASSLRGGRAGNTIYF.

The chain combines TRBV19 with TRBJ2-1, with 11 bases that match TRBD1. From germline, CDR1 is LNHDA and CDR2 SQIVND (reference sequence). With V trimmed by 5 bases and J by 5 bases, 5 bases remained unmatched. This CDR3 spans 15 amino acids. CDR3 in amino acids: CASSRDRGDHNEQFF. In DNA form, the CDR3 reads TGTGCCAGTAGTCGGGACAGGGGGGACCACAATGAGCAGTTCTTC.

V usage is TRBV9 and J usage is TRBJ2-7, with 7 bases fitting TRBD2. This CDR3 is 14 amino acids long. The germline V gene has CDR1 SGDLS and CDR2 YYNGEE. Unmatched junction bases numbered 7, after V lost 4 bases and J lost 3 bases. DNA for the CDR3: TGTGCCAGCAGCCCGAAGGGAGGGTTCTACGAGCAGTACTTC. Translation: CASSPKGGFYEQYF.

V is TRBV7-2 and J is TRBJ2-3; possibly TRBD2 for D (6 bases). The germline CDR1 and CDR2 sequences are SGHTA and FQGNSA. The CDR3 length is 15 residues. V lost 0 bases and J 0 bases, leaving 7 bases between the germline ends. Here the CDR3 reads CASSLAGGSTDTQYF. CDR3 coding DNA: TGTGCCAGCAGCTTAGCGGGAGGAAGCACAGATACGCAGTATTTT.

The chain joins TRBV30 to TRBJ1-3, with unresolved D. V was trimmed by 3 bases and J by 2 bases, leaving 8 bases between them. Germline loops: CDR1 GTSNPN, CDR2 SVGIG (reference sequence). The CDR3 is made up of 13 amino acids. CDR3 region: CAWSADTGNTIYF. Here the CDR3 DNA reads TGTGCCTGGAGCGCCGATACTGGAAACACCATATATTTT.

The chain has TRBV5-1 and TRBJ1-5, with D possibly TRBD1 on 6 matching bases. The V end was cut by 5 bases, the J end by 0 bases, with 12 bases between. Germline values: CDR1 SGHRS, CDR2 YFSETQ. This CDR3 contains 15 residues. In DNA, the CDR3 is TGCGCCAGCAGTTCCACAGGGAATAGCAATCAGCCCCAGCATTTT. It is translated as CASSSTGNSNQPQHF.

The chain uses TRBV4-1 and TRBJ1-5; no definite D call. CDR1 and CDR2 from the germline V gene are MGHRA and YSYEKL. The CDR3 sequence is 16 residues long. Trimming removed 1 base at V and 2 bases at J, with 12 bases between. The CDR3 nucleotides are TGCGCCAGCAGCCAAGTTTTTTGGGAGGGCAATCAGCCCCAGCATTTT. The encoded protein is CASSQVFWEGNQPQHF.

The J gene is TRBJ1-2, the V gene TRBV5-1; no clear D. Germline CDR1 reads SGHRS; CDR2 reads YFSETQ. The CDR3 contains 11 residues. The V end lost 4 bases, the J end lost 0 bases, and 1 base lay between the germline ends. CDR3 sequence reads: CASSANYGYTF. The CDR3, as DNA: TGCGCCAGCAGCGCTAACTATGGCTACACCTTC.

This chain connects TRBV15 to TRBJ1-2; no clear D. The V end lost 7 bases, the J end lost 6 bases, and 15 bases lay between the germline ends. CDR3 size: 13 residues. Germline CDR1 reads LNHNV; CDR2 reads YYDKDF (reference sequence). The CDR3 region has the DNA TGTGCCACCACCCCGGGAGGGTTTGATGGCTACACCTTC. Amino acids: CATTPGGFDGYTF. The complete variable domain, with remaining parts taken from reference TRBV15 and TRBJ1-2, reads DAMVIQNPRYQVTQFGKPVTLSCSQTLNHNVMYWYQQKSSQAPKLLFHYYDKDFNNEADTPDNFQSRRPNTSFCFLDIRSPGLGDTAMYLCATTPGGFDGYTFGSGTRLTVV.

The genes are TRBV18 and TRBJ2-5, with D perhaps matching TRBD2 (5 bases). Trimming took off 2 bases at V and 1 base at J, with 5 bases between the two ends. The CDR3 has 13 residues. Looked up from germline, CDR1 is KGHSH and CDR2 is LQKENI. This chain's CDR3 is CASSPGSQETQYF. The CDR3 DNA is TGTGCCAGCTCACCAGGGAGCCAAGAGACCCAGTACTTC.

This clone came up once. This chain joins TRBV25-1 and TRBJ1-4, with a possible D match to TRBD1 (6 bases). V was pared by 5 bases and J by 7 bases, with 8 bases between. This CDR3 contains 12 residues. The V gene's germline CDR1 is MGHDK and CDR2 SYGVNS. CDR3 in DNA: TGTGCCAGCAGTCAGGGGCGTGAAAAACTGTTTTTT. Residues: CASSQGREKLFF. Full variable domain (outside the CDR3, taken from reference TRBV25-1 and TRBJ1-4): EADIYQTPRYLVIGTGKKITLECSQTMGHDKMYWYQQDPGMELHLIHYSYGVNSTEKGDLSSESTVSRIRTEHFPLTLESARPSHTSQYLCASSQGREKLFFGSGTQLSVL.

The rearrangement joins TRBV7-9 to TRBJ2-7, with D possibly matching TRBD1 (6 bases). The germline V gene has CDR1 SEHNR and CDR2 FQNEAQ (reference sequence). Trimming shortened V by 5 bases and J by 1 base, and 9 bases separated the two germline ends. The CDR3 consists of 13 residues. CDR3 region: CASSPTGSYEQYF. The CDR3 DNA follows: TGTGCCAGCAGCCCGACAGGTTCCTACGAGCAGTACTTC.

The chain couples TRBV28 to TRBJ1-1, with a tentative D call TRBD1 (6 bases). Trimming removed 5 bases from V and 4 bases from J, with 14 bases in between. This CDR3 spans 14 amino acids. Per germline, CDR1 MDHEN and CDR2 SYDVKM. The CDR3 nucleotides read TGTGCCAGCAGTGTCCTACAGGGAGGCACTGAAGCTTTCTTT. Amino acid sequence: CASSVLQGGTEAFF.

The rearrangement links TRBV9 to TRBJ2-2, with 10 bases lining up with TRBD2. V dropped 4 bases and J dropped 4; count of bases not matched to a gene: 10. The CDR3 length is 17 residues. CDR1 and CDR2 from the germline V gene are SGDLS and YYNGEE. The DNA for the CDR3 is TGTGCCAGCAGCTTTACTAGCGGGGCCACGGGCACCGGGGAGCTGTTTTTT. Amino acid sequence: CASSFTSGATGTGELFF.